The rows below give T cell receptor beta chains drawn from one sample of a study of blood T cell repertoires in COVID-19. Clones were read by immunoSEQ multiplex PCR, and TCRdb kept only the in-frame ones, dropping some. The table has about 120,000 clones, less than 75% seen once. Sequences were obtained from peripheral blood. The source is a human donor with acute or convalescent COVID-19. The donor label of this sample is uncertain. CDR3s include the opening cysteine and the closing phenylalanine or tryptophan. A D gene is named only where the DNA matches it firmly. A row's size may be missing; if present it is once, few, many or a size class.

TRBV27	.	TRBD1	TRBJ1-4	TGTGCCAGCATGCAGGACAGGGGTAGGGAAAAACTGTTTTTT	CASMQDRGREKLFF
TRBV28	.	.	TRBJ1-5	TGTGCCAGCAGTCCCCGCGGAGGTATCCAGCCCCAGCATTTT	CASSPRGGIQPQHF
TRBV28	.	.	TRBJ1-1	TGTGCCAGCAGCACTCTACGAGGCATGAACACTGAAGCTTTCTTT	CASSTLRGMNTEAFF
TRBV2	.	.	TRBJ2-7	TGTGCCAGCAAGGTCAGGGGATTGGTACTCTCCTACGAGCAGTACTTC	CASKVRGLVLSYEQYF
TRBV29-1	.	.	TRBJ1-1	TGCAGCTCTCGGGGAAGGTCGAACACTGAAGCTTTCTTT	CSSRGRSNTEAFF
TRBV24-1	.	.	TRBJ2-3	TGTGCCACCAGTGACGCCAGGGGAATCACAGATACGCAGTATTTT	CATSDARGITDTQYF
TRBV19	.	.	TRBJ2-6	TGTGCCAAGCCCCGGACAGTCTCTGGGGCCAACGTCCTGACTTTC	CAKPRTVSGANVLTF
TRBV7-2	.	.	TRBJ1-5	TGTGCCAGCAGCTTACAGCACAGTAGCAATCAGCCCCAGCATTTT	CASSLQHSSNQPQHF
TRBV20-1	.	.	TRBJ2-5	TGCAGTGCTACCGGTAGCGAGACCCAGTACTTC	CSATGSETQYF
TRBV6-6	.	TRBD1	TRBJ2-6	TGTGCCAGCAGTCCAGGGGGCTCTGGGGCCAACGTCCTGACTTTC	CASSPGGSGANVLTF
TRBV4-1	.	TRBD1	TRBJ2-3	TGCGCCAGCAGCCGAGAACCGGGACAGGGAAGTGCAGATACGCAGTATTTT	CASSREPGQGSADTQYF
TRBV19	.	TRBD2	TRBJ2-3	TGTGCCAGTAGTATTCGGGCTAGCGGGGCAGATACGCAGTATTTT	CASSIRASGADTQYF
TRBV19	.	.	TRBJ2-4	TGTGCCAGTAGTATAGATGGGGCGTCGGTCAACATTCAGTACTTC	CASSIDGASVNIQYF
TRBV7-2	many	TRBD1	TRBJ2-2	TGTGCCAGCAGCTTAGGACAGGGGGCGTGGAACACCGGGGAGCTGTTTTTT	CASSLGQGAWNTGELFF
TRBV5-1	.	TRBD1	TRBJ1-2	TGCGCCAGCAGCTTGGAACCCATAACAGGGGGACTCTATGGCTACACCTTC	CASSLEPITGGLYGYTF
TRBV2	few	.	TRBJ1-1	TGTGCCAGCAAAAGACTACAGAGAGTAAGTGAAGCTTTCTTT	CASKRLQRVSEAFF
TRBV28	once	.	TRBJ1-2	TGTGCCAGCAGTTCTCCCGAGCCAACCCGAGGTAGTGGCTACACCTTC	CASSSPEPTRGSGYTF
TRBV6-2/TRBV6-3	.	.	TRBJ1-6	TGTGCCAGCAGTTCCCTCGGTTCACCCCTCCACTTT	CASSSLGSPLHF
TRBV5-6	.	TRBD2	TRBJ2-3	TGTGCCAGCAGCACGGCCGGGACTAGCGGGGGGGGCACAGATACGCAGTATTTT	CASSTAGTSGGGTDTQYF
TRBV24-1	.	TRBD1	TRBJ1-2	TGTGCCACCAGTGAAGGGACAGGGGGCGTTGATGGCTACACCTTC	CATSEGTGGVDGYTF
TRBV6-5	few	.	TRBJ2-4	TGTGCCAGCACCGGGAGAAGAAACATTCAGTACTTC	CASTGRRNIQYF
TRBV28	.	.	TRBJ1-1	TGTGCCAGCAGTTCCCTGACAGAGACTCTACAGAACACTGAAGCTTTCTTT	CASSSLTETLQNTEAFF
TRBV4-1	many	.	TRBJ2-1	TGCGCCAGCAGCCAGTCCCTCGGTTTCGGGTCCTACAATGAGCAGTTCTTC	CASSQSLGFGSYNEQFF